This TCR beta chain was found in a study of blood T cell repertoires in COVID-19. Original data processing: Amplification from reference gene primers served as the basis for estimated nucleated cell counts. Sequencing was performed with immunoSEQ multiplex PCR; in TCRdb, only in-frame clones are kept and a portion is missing. Clonal size and the V and J genes are those of that table, whereas D and trimming came from the DNA. The data contain approximately 470,000 clones, about nine tenths of them singletons. The CDR3 length is 16 residues. Germline values: CDR1 LNHNV, CDR2 YYDKDF (reference sequence). V lost 2 bases and J 8 bases, leaving 18 bases between the germline ends. The participants were between 18 and 89 years old and came from 24 US areas. Clinical history as reported by participants underpinned cohort assignment. The study counted Cohort 3 donors as recovered given two negative PCRs, clearance, or symptom resolution.

The receptor comes from a young woman who had recovered from COVID-19. Specimen: PBMCs or T cells enriched from blood (not recorded which). This chain joins TRBV15 and TRBJ1-4, with a tentative D call TRBD1 (5 bases). The CDR3 loop is CATSRSRGGLEEKLFF. CDR3 coding DNA: TGTGCCACCAGCAGATCTAGGGGAGGGCTAGAAGAAAAACTGTTTTTT.